This T cell receptor (beta chain) was profiled in a study of PD-1 blockade in classical Hodgkin lymphoma. Method: immunoSEQ multiplex PCR; TCRdb's copy keeps in-frame clones and lacks some. The table lists 40,000 to 65,000 clones, about 85% of them singletons. All patients experienced relapse after autologous stem cell transplantation, and brentuximab vedotin exposure was variable. The CDR3 runs to 16 residues. Germline trimming cut 5 bases from V and 6 bases from J; bases unmatched to any gene: 10. Germline CDR1 reads SGHTA; CDR2 reads FQGNSA. This clone was observed once. The sequence was obtained from a human donor with classical Hodgkin lymphoma. The chain couples TRBV7-2 to TRBJ2-3, with 11 bases that match TRBD2. Here the sequenced sample was peripheral blood mononuclear cells (PBMCs), taken at baseline. CDR3 in DNA: TGTGCCAGCAGCCAGCGACTAGCGGGAAGTACGGATACGCAGTATTTT. The encoded protein is CASSQRLAGSTDTQYF.